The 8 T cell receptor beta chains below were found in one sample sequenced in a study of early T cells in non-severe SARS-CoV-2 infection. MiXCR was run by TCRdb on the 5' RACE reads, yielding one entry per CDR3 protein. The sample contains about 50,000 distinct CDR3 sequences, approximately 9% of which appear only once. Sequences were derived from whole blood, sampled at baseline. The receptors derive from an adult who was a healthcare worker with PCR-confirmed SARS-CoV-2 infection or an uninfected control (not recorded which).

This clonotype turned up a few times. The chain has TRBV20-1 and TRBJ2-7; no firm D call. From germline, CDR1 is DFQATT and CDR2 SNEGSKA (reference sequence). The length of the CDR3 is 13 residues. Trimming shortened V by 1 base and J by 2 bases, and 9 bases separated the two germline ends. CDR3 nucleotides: TGCAGTGCTAGAGGTCCCCACCCCTACGAGCAGTACTTC. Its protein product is CSARGPHPYEQYF.

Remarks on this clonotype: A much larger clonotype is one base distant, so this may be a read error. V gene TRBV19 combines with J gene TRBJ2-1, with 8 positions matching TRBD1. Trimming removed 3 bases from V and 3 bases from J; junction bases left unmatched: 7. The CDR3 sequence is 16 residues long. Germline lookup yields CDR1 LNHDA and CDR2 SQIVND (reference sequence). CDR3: CASSMRPGGNYNEQFF. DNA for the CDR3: TGTGCCAGTAGTATGAGGCCAGGGGGCAACTACAATGAGCAGTTCTTC.

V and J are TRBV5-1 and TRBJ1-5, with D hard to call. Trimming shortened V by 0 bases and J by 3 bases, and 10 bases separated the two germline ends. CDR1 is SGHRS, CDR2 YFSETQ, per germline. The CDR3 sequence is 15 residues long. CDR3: CASSLAGQINQPQHF. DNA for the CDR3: TGCGCCAGCAGCTTGGCCGGCCAGATCAATCAGCCCCAGCATTTT.

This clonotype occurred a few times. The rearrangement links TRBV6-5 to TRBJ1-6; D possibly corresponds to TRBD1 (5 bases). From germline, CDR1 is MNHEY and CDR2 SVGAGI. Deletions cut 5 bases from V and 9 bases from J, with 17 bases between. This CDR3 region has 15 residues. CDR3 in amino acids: CASSLTGLSASPLHF. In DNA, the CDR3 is TGTGCCAGCAGTCTCACGGGACTTTCGGCTTCACCCCTCCACTTT.

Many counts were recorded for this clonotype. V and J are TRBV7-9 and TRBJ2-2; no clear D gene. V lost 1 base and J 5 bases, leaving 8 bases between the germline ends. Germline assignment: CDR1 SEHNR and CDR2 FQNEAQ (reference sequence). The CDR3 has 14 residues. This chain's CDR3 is CASSLEVRTGELFF. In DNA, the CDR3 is TGTGCCAGCAGCTTAGAGGTTCGGACCGGGGAGCTGTTTTTT.

CDR3 in amino acids: CASSPPTGANGYTF. The CDR3 bases are TGCGCCAGCAGCCCACCGACAGGGGCAAATGGCTACACCTTC. The rearrangement joins TRBV5-1 to TRBJ1-2; 8 bases map to TRBD1. Germline V lookup: CDR1 SGHRS, CDR2 YFSETQ. The CDR3 consists of 14 residues. V dropped 4 bases and J dropped 6; count of bases not matched to a gene: 8.

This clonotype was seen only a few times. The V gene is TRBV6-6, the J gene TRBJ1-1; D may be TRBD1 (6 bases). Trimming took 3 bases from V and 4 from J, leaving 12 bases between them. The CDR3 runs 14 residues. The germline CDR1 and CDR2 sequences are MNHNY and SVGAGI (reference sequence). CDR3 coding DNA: TGTGCCAGCAGTTATGGCACAGGGCGCACTGAAGCTTTCTTT. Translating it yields CASSYGTGRTEAFF.

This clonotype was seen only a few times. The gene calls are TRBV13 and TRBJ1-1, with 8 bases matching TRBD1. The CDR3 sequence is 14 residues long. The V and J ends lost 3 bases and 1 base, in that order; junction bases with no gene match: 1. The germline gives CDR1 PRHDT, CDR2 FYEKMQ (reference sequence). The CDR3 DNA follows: TGTGCCAGCAGCTTTGACAGGGGGAACACTGAAGCTTTCTTT. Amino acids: CASSFDRGNTEAFF.